This TCR beta chain stems from a study of T cells in Graves' hyperthyroidism and ophthalmopathy. Authors of the study amplified TCR beta CDR3 regions from RNA transcripts. When the TCR CDR3 underwent first-round RT-PCR, the HTBI primer set was used. One entry per CDR3 protein results from TCRdb running MiXCR on the multiplex PCR reads. The sample contains approximately 710,000 distinct CDR3 sequences, around a sixth of which appear only once. Sequenced: blood. This receptor was obtained from a man in his forties or fifties with Graves' hyperthyroidism.

The CDR3 coding sequence is TGTGCCAGCAGTTCCCCGTTGACTGAAGCTTTCTTT. Its protein is CASSSPLTEAFF. The rearrangement links TRBV28 to TRBJ1-1; no reliable D call. Germline V gene data show CDR1 as MDHEN and CDR2 as SYDVKM. This CDR3 spans 12 amino acids. V shed 4 bases and J shed 5 bases, with 8 bases lying between them.